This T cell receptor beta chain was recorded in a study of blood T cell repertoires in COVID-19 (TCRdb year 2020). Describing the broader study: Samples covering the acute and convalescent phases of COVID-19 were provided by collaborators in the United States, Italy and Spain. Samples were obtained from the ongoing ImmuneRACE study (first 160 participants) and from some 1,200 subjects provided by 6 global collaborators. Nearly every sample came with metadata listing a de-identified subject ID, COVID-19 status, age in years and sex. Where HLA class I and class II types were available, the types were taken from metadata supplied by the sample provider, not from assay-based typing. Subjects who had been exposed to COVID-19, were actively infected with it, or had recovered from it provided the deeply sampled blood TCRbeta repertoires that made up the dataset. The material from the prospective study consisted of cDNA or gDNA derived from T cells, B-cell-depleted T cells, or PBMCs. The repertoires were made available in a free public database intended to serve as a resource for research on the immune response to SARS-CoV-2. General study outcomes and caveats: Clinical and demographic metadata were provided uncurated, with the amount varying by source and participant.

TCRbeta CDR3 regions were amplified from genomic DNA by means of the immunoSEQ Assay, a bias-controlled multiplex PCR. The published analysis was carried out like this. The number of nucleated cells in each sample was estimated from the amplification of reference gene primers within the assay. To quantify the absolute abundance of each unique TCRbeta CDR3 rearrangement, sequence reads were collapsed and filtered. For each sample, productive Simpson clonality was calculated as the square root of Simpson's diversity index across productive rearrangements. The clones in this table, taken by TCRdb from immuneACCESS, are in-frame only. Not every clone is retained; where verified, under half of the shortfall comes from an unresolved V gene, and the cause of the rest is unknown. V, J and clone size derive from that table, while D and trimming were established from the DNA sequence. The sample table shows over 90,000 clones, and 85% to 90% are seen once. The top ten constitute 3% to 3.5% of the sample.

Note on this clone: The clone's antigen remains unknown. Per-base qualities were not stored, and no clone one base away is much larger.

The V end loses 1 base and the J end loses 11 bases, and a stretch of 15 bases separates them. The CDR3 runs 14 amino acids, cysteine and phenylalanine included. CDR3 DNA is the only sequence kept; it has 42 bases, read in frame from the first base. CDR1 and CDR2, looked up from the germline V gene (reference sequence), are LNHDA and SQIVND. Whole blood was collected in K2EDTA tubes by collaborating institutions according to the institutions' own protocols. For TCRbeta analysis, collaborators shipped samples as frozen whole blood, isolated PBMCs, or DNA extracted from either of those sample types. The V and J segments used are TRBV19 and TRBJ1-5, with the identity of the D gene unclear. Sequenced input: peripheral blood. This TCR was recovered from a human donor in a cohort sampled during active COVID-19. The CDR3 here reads CASSIGLSFRAQHF. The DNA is TGTGCCAGTAGTATAGGGCTCAGTTTTCGGGCCCAGCATTTT. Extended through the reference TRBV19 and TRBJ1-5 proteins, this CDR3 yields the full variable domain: DGGITQSPKYLFRKEGQNVTLSCEQNLNHDAMYWYRQDPGQGLRLIYYSQIVNDFQKGDIAEGYSVSREKKESFPLTVTSAQKNPTAFYLCASSIGLSFRAQHFGDGTRLSIL.